This entry describes one TCR beta chain. The antigen this receptor binds is unknown. Base qualities are missing; no much larger clone stands one base away. The CDR3 has 16 amino acids, counting the end cysteine and phenylalanine. Only CDR3 DNA remains: 48 bases, in frame from the first base. V gives up 0 bases and J gives up 2 bases, and the segment between their germline ends measures 13 bases. For CDR1 and CDR2, the germline V gene (reference sequence) lists LNHNV and YYDKDF. The library was obtained by the immunoSEQ multiplex PCR assay. TCRdb retrieved this table from immuneACCESS and kept in-frame rearrangements only. Not all clones are present; in checked studies, unresolved V genes account for under half, and no reason is known for the remainder. Present in this sample are about 27,000 clones, approximately 80% of which were seen just once. Jointly, the top ten make up under 3.5% of the sample.

For TCR Vbeta sequencing, memory CD4+ T cells were sorted ex vivo from the peripheral blood of narcolepsy patients and healthy controls. The record originates from a study of T cells in narcolepsy (dated by TCRdb to the late 2010s). About the full investigation: Patients with narcolepsy type 1 or type 2 (NT1, NT2) and healthy control donors were enrolled in the study. Autoreactive T cells targeting hypocretin neuron self-antigens (hypocretin, TRIB2) were sought in narcolepsy patients, and TCR Vbeta sequencing was used to track clonotypes in blood and CSF.

General study outcomes and caveats: No sequences matching autoreactive T cell clones were contained in some blood memory CD4+ repertoires from patients and controls. Plots comparing CSF and blood CD4+ T cell clonotypes from the same patient highlighted HCRT-specific and TRIB2-specific autoreactive clonotypes. Autoreactive clonotypes were reported to be detected serially in the blood of the same patients and of different patients, but not in the blood of healthy controls. Numbers of sequenced blood memory CD4+ clonotypes were comparable, averaging roughly 40,000 in patients and under 35,000 in controls.

Here the chain combines TRBV15 and TRBJ1-2; possibly the D gene is TRBD1, per 5 matching bases. Input material: CD45RA- memory CD4+ T cells from PBMCs. The cell subset or site label here, explained by the study, means: memory T cells sorted ex vivo from peripheral blood. This receptor was obtained from a human donor with narcolepsy. This receptor has the CDR3 CATSRDRGQINYGYTF. The DNA reads as follows: TGTGCCACCAGCAGAGATAGGGGCCAGATCAACTATGGCTACACCTTC.